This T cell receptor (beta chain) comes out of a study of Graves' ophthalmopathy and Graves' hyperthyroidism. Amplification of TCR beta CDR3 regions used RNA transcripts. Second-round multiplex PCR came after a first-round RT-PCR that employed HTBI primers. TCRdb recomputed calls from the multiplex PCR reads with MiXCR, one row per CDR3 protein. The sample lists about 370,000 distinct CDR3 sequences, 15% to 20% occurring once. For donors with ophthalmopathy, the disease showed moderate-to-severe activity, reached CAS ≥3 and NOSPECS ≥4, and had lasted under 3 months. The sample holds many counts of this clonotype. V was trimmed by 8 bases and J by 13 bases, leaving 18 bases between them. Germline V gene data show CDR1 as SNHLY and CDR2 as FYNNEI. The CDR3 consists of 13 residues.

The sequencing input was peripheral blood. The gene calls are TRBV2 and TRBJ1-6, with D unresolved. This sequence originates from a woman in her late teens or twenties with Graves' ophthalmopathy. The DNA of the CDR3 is TGTGCCAGCTGGTTGACACCCCCCTTGCCCCTCCACTTT. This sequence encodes CASWLTPPLPLHF.